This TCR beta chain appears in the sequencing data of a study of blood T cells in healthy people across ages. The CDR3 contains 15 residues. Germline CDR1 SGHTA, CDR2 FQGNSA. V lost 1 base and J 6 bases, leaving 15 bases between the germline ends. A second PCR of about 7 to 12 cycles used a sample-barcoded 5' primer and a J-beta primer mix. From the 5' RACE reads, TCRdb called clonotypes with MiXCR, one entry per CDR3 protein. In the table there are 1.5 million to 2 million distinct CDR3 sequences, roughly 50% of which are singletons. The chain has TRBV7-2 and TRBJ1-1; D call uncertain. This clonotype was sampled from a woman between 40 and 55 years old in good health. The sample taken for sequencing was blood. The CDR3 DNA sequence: TGTGCCAGCAGCTTAGTAAGAGACTTTGGGGCTGAAGCTTTCTTT. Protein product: CASSLVRDFGAEAFF.